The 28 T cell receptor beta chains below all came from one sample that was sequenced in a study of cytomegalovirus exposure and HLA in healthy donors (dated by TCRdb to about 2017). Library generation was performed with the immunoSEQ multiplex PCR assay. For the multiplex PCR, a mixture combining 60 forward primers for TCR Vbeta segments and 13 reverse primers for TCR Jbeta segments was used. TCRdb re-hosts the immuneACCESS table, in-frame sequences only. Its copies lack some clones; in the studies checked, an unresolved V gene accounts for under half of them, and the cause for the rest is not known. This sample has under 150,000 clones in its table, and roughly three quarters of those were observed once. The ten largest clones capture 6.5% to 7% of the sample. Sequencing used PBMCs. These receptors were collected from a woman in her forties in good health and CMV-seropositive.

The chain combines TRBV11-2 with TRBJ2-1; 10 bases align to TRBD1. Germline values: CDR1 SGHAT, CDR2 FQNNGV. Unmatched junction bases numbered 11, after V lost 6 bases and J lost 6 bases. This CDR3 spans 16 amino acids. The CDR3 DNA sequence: TGTGCCAGCAGTTATTGGGGACAGGGGCAAGGCAATGAGCAGTTCTTC. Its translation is CASSYWGQGQGNEQFF.

CDR3 nucleotide sequence: TGTGCCAGCAGTGAAGTCGGTGTGCAGTTCTTC. It yields the protein CASSEVGVQFF. This chain connects TRBV6-1 to TRBJ2-1; no definite D call. V gave up 1 base and J gave up 12 bases, with 7 bases separating them. The germline V gene encodes CDR1 MNHNS and CDR2 SASEGT. CDR3 length: 11 amino acids.

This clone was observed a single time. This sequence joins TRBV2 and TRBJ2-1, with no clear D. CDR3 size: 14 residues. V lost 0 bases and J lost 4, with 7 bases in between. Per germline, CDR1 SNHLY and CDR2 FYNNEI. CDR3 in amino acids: CASSEARVYNEQFF. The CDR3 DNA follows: TGTGCCAGCAGTGAAGCGCGAGTTTACAATGAGCAGTTCTTC.

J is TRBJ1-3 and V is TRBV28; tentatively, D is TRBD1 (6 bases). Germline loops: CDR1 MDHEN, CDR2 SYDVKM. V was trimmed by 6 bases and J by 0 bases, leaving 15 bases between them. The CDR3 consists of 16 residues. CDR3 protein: CASSQGGAFSGNTIYF. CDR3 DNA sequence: TGTGCCAGCAGCCAAGGGGGGGCCTTCTCTGGAAACACCATATATTTT.

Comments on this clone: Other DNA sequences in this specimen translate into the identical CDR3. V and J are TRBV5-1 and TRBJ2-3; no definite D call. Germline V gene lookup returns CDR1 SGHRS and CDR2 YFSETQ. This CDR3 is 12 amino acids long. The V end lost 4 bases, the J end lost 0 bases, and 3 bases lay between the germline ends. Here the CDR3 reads CASSLSTDTQYF. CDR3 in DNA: TGCGCCAGCAGCCTCAGCACAGATACGCAGTATTTT.

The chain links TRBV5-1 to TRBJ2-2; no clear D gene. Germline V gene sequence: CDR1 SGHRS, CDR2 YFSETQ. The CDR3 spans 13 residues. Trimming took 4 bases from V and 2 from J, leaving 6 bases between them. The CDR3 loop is CASSGSNTGELFF. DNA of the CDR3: TGCGCCAGCAGCGGCAGTAACACCGGGGAGCTGTTTTTT.

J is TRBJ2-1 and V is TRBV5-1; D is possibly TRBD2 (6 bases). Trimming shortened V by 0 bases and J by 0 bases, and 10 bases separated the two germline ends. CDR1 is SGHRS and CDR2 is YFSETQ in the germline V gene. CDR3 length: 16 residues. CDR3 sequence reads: CASSLEQRASYNEQFF. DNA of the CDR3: TGCGCCAGCAGCTTGGAACAGCGGGCCTCCTACAATGAGCAGTTCTTC.

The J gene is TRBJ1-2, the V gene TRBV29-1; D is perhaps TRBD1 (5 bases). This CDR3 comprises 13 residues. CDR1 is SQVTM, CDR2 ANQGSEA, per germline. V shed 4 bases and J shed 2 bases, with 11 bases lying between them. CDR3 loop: CSVVGPGNYGYTF. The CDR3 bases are TGCAGCGTTGTCGGCCCAGGGAACTATGGCTACACCTTC.

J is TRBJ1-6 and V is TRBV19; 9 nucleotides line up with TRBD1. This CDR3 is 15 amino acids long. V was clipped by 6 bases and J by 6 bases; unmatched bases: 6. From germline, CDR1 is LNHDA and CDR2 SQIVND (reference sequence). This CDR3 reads CASSLQGAGNSPLHF. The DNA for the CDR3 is TGTGCCAGTAGCCTACAGGGGGCAGGTAATTCACCCCTCCACTTT.

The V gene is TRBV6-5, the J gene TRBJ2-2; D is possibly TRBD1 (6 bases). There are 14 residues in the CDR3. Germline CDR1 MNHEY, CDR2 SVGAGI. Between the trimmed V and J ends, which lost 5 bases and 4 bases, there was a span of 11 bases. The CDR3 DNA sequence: TGTGCCAGCAGTCGACAGGCACCCACCGGGGAGCTGTTTTTT. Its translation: CASSRQAPTGELFF.

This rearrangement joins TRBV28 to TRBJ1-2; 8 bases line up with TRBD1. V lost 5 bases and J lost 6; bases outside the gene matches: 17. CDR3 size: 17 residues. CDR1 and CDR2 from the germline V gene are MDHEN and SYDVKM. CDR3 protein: CASSLAPGQGLYNGYTF. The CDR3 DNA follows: TGTGCCAGCAGTCTTGCTCCAGGACAGGGTCTTTACAATGGCTACACCTTC.

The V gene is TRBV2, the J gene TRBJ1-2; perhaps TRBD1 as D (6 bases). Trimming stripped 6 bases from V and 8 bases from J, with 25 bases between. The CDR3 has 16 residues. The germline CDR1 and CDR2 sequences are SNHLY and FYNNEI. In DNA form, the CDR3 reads TGTGCCAGCAGCCCCAGTTGGACAGTCGAGGTTAAAGGCTACACCTTC. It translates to CASSPSWTVEVKGYTF.

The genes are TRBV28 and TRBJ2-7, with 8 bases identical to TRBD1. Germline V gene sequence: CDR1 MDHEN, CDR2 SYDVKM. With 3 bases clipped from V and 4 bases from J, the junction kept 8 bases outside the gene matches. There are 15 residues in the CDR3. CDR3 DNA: TGTGCCAGCAGTTTCAACAGGGGGTATGGGTACGAGCAGTACTTC. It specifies CASSFNRGYGYEQYF.

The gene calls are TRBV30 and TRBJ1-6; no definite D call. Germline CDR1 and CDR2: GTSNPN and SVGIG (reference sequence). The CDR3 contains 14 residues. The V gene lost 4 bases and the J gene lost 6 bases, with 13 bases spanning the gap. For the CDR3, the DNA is TGTGCCTGGAAAAGTCCGTCTAGTAATTCACCCCTCCACTTT. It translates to CAWKSPSSNSPLHF.

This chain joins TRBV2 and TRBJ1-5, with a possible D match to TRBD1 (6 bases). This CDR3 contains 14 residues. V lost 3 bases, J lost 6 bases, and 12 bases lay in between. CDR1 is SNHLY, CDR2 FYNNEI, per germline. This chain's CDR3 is CASSEMGAGQPQHF. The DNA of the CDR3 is TGTGCCAGCAGTGAGATGGGGGCAGGTCAGCCCCAGCATTTT.

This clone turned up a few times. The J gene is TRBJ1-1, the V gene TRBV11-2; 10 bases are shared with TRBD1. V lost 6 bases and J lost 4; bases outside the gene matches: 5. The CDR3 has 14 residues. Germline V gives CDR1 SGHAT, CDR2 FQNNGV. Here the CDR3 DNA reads TGTGCCAGCAGTCCGGGACAGGGGAGCACTGAAGCTTTCTTT. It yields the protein CASSPGQGSTEAFF. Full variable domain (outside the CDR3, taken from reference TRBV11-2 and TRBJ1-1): EAGVAQSPRYKIIEKRQSVAFWCNPISGHATLYWYQQILGQGPKLLIQFQNNGVVDDSQLPKDRFSAERLKGVDSTLKIQPAKLEDSAVYLCASSPGQGSTEAFFGQGTRLTVV.

The CDR3 loop is CASSPQGANTEAFF. The CDR3 nucleotides are TGTGCCAGCTCACCACAGGGGGCCAACACTGAAGCTTTCTTT. The genes are TRBV18 and TRBJ1-1; 7 positions match TRBD1. The CDR3 extends over 14 amino acids. V was pared by 1 base and J by 2 bases, with 1 base of the junction left unmatched. Germline assignment: CDR1 KGHSH and CDR2 LQKENI.

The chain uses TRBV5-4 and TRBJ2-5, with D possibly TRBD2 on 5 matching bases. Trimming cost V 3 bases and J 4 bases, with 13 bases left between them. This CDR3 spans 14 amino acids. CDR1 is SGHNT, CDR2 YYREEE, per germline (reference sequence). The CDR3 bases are TGTGCCAGCAGCTCTGTCACTAGAAGAGAGACCCAGTACTTC. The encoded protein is CASSSVTRRETQYF.

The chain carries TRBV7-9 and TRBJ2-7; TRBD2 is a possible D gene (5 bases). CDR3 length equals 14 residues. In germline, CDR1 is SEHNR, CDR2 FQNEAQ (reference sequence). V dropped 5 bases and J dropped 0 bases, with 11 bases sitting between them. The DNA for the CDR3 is TGTGCCAGCAGCGGTGGACTCAACTCCTACGAGCAGTACTTC. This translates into CASSGGLNSYEQYF.

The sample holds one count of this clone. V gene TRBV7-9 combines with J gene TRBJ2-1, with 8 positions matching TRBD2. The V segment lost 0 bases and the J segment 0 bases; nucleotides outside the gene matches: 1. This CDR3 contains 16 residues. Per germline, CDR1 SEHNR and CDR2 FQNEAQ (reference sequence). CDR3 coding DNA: TGTGCCAGCAGCTTAGCAGCGGGGGTCTCCTACAATGAGCAGTTCTTC. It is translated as CASSLAAGVSYNEQFF.

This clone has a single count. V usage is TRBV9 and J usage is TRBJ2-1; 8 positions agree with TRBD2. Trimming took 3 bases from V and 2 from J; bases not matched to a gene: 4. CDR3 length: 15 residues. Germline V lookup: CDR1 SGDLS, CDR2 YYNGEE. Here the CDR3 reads CASSAIAGTYNEQFF. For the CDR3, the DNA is TGTGCCAGCAGCGCCATAGCGGGAACCTACAATGAGCAGTTCTTC.

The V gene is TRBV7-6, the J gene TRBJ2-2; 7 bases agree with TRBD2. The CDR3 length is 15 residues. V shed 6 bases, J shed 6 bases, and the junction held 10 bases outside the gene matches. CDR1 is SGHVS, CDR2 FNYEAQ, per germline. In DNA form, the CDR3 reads TGTGCCAGCAGTCCACAAGGAGCGGGGCCCGGGGAGCTGTTTTTT. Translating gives CASSPQGAGPGELFF.

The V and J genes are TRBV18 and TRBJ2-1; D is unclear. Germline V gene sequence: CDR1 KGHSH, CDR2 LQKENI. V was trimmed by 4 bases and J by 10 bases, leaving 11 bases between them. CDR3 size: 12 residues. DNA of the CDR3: TGTGCCAGCTCACTAGGAGAGAGGGAGCAGTTCTTC. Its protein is CASSLGEREQFF.

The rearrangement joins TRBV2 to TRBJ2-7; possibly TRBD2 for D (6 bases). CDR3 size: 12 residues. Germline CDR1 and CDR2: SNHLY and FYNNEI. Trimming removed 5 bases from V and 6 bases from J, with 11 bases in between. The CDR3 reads CASSLLEGEQYF. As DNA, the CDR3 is TGTGCCAGCAGTCTCCTGGAGGGCGAGCAGTACTTC.

The CDR3 spells CAISDPTLTYNEQFF. The CDR3 DNA reads as TGTGCCATCAGTGACCCGACGTTGACTTACAATGAGCAGTTCTTC. The rearrangement uses TRBV10-3 and TRBJ2-1, with unresolved D. Germline loops: CDR1 ENHRY, CDR2 SYGVKD. The CDR3 extends over 15 amino acids. V shed 3 bases and J shed 4 bases, with 13 bases lying between them.

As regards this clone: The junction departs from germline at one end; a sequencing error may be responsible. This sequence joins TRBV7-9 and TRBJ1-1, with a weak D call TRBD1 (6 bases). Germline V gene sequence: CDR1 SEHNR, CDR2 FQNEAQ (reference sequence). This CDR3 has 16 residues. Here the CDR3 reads CSSSLIKTGWNTEAFF. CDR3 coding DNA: TGTTCCAGCAGCCTAATTAAGACAGGTTGGAACACTGAAGCTTTCTTT.

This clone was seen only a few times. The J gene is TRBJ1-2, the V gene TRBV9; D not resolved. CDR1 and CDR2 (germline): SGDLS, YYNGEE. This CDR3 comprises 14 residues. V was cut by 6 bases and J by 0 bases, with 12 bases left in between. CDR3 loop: CASNKENANYGYTF. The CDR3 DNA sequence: TGTGCCAGCAATAAAGAGAACGCTAACTATGGCTACACCTTC.

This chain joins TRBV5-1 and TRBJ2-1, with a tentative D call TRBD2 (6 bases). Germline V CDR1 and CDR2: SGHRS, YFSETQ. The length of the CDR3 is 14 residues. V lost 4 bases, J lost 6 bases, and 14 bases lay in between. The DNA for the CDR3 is TGCGCCAGCAGCGGGGCATCGACTAGCAATGAGCAGTTCTTC. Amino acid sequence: CASSGASTSNEQFF.